The 18 T cell receptor beta chains in this list originate from one sample, sequenced in a study of T cell responses to AZD1222 COVID-19 vaccine. TCRdb keeps only in-frame clones here, not all; method: immunoSEQ multiplex PCR. The sample contains around 190,000 clones, approximately 86% of which appear only once. The specimen was peripheral blood, collected 28 days after the second AZD1222 dose. These receptors were obtained from an adult who received the AZD1222 COVID-19 vaccine.

As regards this clone: Within the sample, other DNA sequences also encode this same CDR3. The chain combines TRBV5-1 with TRBJ1-3; no reliable D call. Looked up from germline, CDR1 is SGHRS and CDR2 is YFSETQ. The CDR3 has 16 residues. Trimming took 0 bases from V and 1 from J, leaving 11 bases between them. The CDR3 DNA sequence: TGCGCCAGCAGCTTGGACCGTGTTAGTTCTGGAAACACCATATATTTT. Its protein product is CASSLDRVSSGNTIYF.

This clone was observed a handful of times. The V and J genes are TRBV5-4 and TRBJ2-4; no clear D gene. From germline, CDR1 is SGHNT and CDR2 YYREEE (reference sequence). The V end lost 0 bases, the J end lost 0 bases, and 4 bases lay between the germline ends. CDR3 length equals 14 residues. The CDR3, as DNA: TGTGCCAGCAGCTTGGATGTAGCCAAAAACATTCAGTACTTC. This gives the protein CASSLDVAKNIQYF.

This clone was counted once. The chain carries TRBV15 and TRBJ2-7; 7 bases are shared with TRBD1. The V gene's germline CDR1 is LNHNV and CDR2 YYDKDF (reference sequence). The CDR3 consists of 16 residues. The V gene end was trimmed by 1 base and the J gene end by 0 bases; junction bases not matched to a gene: 6. This CDR3 reads CATSRGLGQNSYEQYF. DNA of the CDR3: TGTGCCACCAGCAGAGGATTGGGACAGAACTCCTACGAGCAGTACTTC.

V is TRBV7-9 and J is TRBJ1-2; unclear D gene. V lost 5 bases and J 7 bases, leaving 23 bases between the germline ends. Germline values: CDR1 SEHNR, CDR2 FQNEAQ (reference sequence). This CDR3 contains 16 residues. The CDR3 nucleotides read TGTGCCAGCAGCCCCCCAGGTCGGGGAGACCTGCGTGGCTACACCTTC. Translated: CASSPPGRGDLRGYTF.

The chain recombines TRBV14 with TRBJ2-7, with 8 nucleotides matching TRBD1. The CDR3 has 14 residues. Looked up from germline, CDR1 is SGHDN and CDR2 is FVKESK. The ends lost 3 bases at V and 1 base at J; junction bases unmatched: 2. The CDR3 DNA reads as TGTGCCAGCAGCCATAGACAGGGGTCCTACGAGCAGTACTTC. Translating gives CASSHRQGSYEQYF. Full variable domain (rest looked up from reference TRBV14 and TRBJ2-7): EAGVTQFPSHSVIEKGQTVTLRCDPISGHDNLYWYRRVMGKEIKFLLHFVKESKQDESGMPNNRFLAERTGGTYSTLKVQPAELEDSGVYFCASSHRQGSYEQYFGPGTRLTVT.

The V call is TRBV20-1, the J call TRBJ2-7; 7 bases match TRBD2. Trimming cost V 3 bases and J 4 bases; bases outside gene matches: 3. Germline CDR1 is DFQATT and CDR2 is SNEGSKA (reference sequence). This CDR3 contains 12 residues. The CDR3 DNA is TGCAGTGCTAGTCCTAGCGGATACGAGCAGTACTTC. Its protein product is CSASPSGYEQYF.

The genes are TRBV27 and TRBJ1-1; D is unresolved. The length of the CDR3 is 16 residues. Germline lookup yields CDR1 MNHEY and CDR2 SMNVEV (reference sequence). Trimming removed 0 bases from V and 7 bases from J, with 18 bases in between. CDR3 loop: CASSLSVRSGGLEAFF. The CDR3 nucleotides are TGTGCCAGCAGTTTATCGGTTCGATCAGGCGGACTTGAAGCTTTCTTT.

The V gene is TRBV19, the J gene TRBJ2-7; TRBD2 aligns across 15 bases. V lost 5 bases to trimming and J lost 6 bases; unmatched junction nucleotides: 5. Germline-derived CDR1 and CDR2 are LNHDA and SQIVND (reference sequence). The CDR3 loop spans 15 amino acids. The CDR3 loop is CASSPQGLAGGEQYF. DNA for the CDR3: TGTGCCAGTAGTCCACAGGGACTAGCGGGGGGCGAGCAGTACTTC.

The chain has TRBV5-4 and TRBJ2-3; 7 positions agree with TRBD2. The ends lost 0 bases at V and 6 bases at J; junction bases unmatched: 13. This CDR3 has 17 amino acids. In germline, CDR1 is SGHNT, CDR2 YYREEE (reference sequence). In DNA form, the CDR3 reads TGTGCCAGCAGCTTGGAGGGACTATCCCATGCATTGGATACGCAGTATTTT. This gives the protein CASSLEGLSHALDTQYF. Using reference TRBV5-4 and TRBJ2-3 for the parts outside the CDR3, the full variable domain is ETGVTQSPTHLIKTRGQQVTLRCSSQSGHNTVSWYQQALGQGPQFIFQYYREEENGRGNFPPRFSGLQFPNYSSELNVNALELDDSALYLCASSLEGLSHALDTQYFGPGTRLTVL.

The chain carries TRBV5-1 and TRBJ2-2, with no clear D. Germline values: CDR1 SGHRS, CDR2 YFSETQ. V was trimmed by 5 bases and J by 5 bases, leaving 7 bases between them. This CDR3 region has 12 residues. CDR3 nucleotides: TGCGCCAGCAGGGTCCAGACCGGGGAGCTGTTTTTT. Translated: CASRVQTGELFF.

The chain employs TRBV30 and TRBJ1-2, with TRBD1 matching over 7 bases. Germline V gene sequence: CDR1 GTSNPN, CDR2 SVGIG (reference sequence). The J segment lost 7 bases and the V segment lost 4 bases, leaving 6 bases of the junction unmatched. This CDR3 comprises 12 residues. The CDR3 nucleotides are TGTGCCTGGACCGCAGGGGGAGGTGGCTACACCTTC. Translated: CAWTAGGGGYTF.

The chain employs TRBV7-3 and TRBJ1-5; TRBD1 is a possible D gene (6 bases). Germline V gene data show CDR1 as SGHTA and CDR2 as FQGTGA. The CDR3 consists of 13 residues. Trimming stripped 4 bases from V and 6 bases from J, with 10 bases between. The CDR3 bases are TGTGCCAGCAGCTCACAGGGAGGTCAGCCCCAGCATTTT. It translates to CASSSQGGQPQHF.

The V call is TRBV7-3, the J call TRBJ2-2; D unclear. This CDR3 region has 15 residues. V lost 4 bases to trimming and J lost 8 bases, with 17 bases between them. In germline, CDR1 is SGHTA, CDR2 FQGTGA. CDR3 DNA: TGTGCCAGCAGCTCAGGCGCAACCGGGTCGGGGGAGCTGTTTTTT. As protein: CASSSGATGSGELFF.

The chain recombines TRBV5-1 with TRBJ1-1; no reliable D call. Germline CDR1 and CDR2: SGHRS and YFSETQ. The CDR3 spans 13 residues. V lost 4 bases, J lost 2 bases, and 9 bases lay in between. CDR3 loop: CASSALTNTEAFF. DNA for the CDR3: TGCGCCAGCAGCGCATTGACCAACACTGAAGCTTTCTTT. The full variable domain, completed using reference TRBV5-1 and TRBJ1-1, is KAGVTQTPRYLIKTRGQQVTLSCSPISGHRSVSWYQQTPGQGLQFLFEYFSETQRNKGNFPGRFSGRQFSNSRSEMNVSTLELGDSALYLCASSALTNTEAFFGQGTRLTVV.

The chain links TRBV30 to TRBJ1-1; 8 bases line up with TRBD1. CDR1 and CDR2 (germline): GTSNPN, SVGIG (reference sequence). This CDR3 is built from 11 residues. Unmatched junction bases numbered 3, after V lost 4 bases and J lost 8 bases. CDR3 region: CAWNRDREAFF. CDR3 nucleotide sequence: TGTGCCTGGAATCGGGACAGGGAAGCTTTCTTT.

The chain has TRBV11-2 and TRBJ1-4; 8 bases are shared with TRBD1. Trimming removed 5 bases from V and 7 bases from J; junction bases left unmatched: 9. The CDR3 has 15 amino acids. In germline, CDR1 is SGHAT, CDR2 FQNNGV. CDR3 coding DNA: TGTGCCAGCAGCACGGGACAGGCTTTTACTGAAAAACTGTTTTTT. Encoded protein: CASSTGQAFTEKLFF. Combining the CDR3 with reference TRBV11-2 and TRBJ1-4 gives the whole variable domain EAGVAQSPRYKIIEKRQSVAFWCNPISGHATLYWYQQILGQGPKLLIQFQNNGVVDDSQLPKDRFSAERLKGVDSTLKIQPAKLEDSAVYLCASSTGQAFTEKLFFGSGTQLSVL.

The CDR3 loop is CASSKGQGAGTGELFF. CDR3 DNA: TGTGCCAGTAGTAAAGGACAGGGGGCTGGCACCGGGGAGCTGTTTTTT. The J gene is TRBJ2-2, the V gene TRBV19, with 11 positions matching TRBD1. CDR3 size: 16 residues. Germline loops: CDR1 LNHDA, CDR2 SQIVND (reference sequence). After removal of 4 bases from V and 4 bases from J, the junction contained 5 bases not matched to a gene.

The chain couples TRBV6-5 to TRBJ1-3; D may be TRBD1 (6 bases). V lost 10 bases, J lost 0 bases, and 10 bases lay in between. The CDR3 sequence is 13 residues long. Germline assignment: CDR1 MNHEY and CDR2 SVGAGI. The CDR3 region has the DNA TGTGCCACCCGGACAGCCTCTGGAAACACCATATATTTT. It yields the protein CATRTASGNTIYF.